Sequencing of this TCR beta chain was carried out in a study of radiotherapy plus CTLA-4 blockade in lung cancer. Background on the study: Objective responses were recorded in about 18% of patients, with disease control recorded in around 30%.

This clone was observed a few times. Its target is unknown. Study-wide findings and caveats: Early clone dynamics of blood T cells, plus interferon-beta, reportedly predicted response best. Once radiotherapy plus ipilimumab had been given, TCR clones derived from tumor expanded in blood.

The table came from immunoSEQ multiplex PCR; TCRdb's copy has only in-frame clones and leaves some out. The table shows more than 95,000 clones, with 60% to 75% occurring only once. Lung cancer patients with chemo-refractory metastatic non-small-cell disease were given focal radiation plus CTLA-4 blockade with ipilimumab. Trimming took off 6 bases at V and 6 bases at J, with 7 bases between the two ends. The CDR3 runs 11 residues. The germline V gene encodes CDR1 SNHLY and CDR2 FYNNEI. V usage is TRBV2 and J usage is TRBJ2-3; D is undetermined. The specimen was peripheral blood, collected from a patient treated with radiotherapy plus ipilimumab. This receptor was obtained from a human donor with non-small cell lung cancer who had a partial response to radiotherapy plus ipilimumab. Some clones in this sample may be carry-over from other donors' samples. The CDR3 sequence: CASRSVDTQYF. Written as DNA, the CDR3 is TGTGCCAGCAGGTCGGTCGATACGCAGTATTTT. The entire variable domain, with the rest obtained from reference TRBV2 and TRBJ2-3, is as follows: EPEVTQTPSHQVTQMGQEVILRCVPISNHLYFYWYRQILGQKVEFLVSFYNNEISEKSEIFDDQFSVERPDGSNFTLKIRSTKLEDSAMYFCASRSVDTQYFGPGTRLTVL.